The rows below give T cell receptor beta chains drawn from one sample of a study of CD8 T cells in ankylosing spondylitis. TCRdb analysed the 5' RACE reads with MiXCR anew, one entry per CDR3 protein. This table holds 750,000 to 850,000 distinct CDR3 sequences, about 12% found once. Material: blood, either unsorted or a sorted T cell fraction (not recorded which). These receptors came from a male donor with ankylosing spondylitis. The CDR3 runs from the conserved cysteine through the conserved F or W. Expanded clones get a size class; other rows say once, few or many, or leave the size out.

CSPGRDTDTQYF,TRBV20-1,TRBJ2-3,-
CSARPGGEDEQFF,TRBV20-1,TRBJ2-1,few
CASSNSWGSGNEQFF,TRBV6-2/TRBV6-3,TRBJ2-1,-
CSVEVGRGGTEAFF,TRBV29-1,TRBJ1-1,few
CASSPRGRDYGYTF,TRBV7-2,TRBJ1-2,few
CASSLARDRGLYEQYF,TRBV5-6,TRBJ2-7,many
CASSSRTGITTGELFF,TRBV11-3,TRBJ2-2,-
CSVRTAQETQYF,TRBV29-1,TRBJ2-5,many
CASSRAQGGSYEQYF,TRBV7-6,TRBJ2-7,-
CASSPPSFEAFF,TRBV6-5,TRBJ1-1,-
CASSLRGHGTEAFF,TRBV12-3/TRBV12-4,TRBJ1-1,few
CASSVYDTQYF,TRBV7-9,TRBJ2-3,many
CSAGKQWDYGYTF,TRBV20-1,TRBJ1-2,-
CASSQDLEGDGGYTF,TRBV4-2,TRBJ1-2,-
CASSYSGQGHQETQYF,TRBV6-5,TRBJ2-5,-
CASSTTFSDTQYF,TRBV7-3,TRBJ2-3,-
CASTLHRVRLGTEAFF,TRBV12-3/TRBV12-4,TRBJ1-1,few
CSASTRLMETQYF,TRBV20-1,TRBJ2-5,-
CASSVDSSSYEQYF,TRBV7-3,TRBJ2-7,many
CSAAPGGYGETQYF,TRBV29-1,TRBJ2-5,few
CSVEDGARGALETQYF,TRBV29-1,TRBJ2-5,-
CASSLGTGAFYEQYF,TRBV7-8,TRBJ2-7,-
CASSRGVLGYGYTF,TRBV4-3,TRBJ1-2,many
CASSLPGGDEQFF,TRBV5-5,TRBJ2-1,few
CASSLRQGVSTDTQYF,TRBV18,TRBJ2-3,few
CASSTAATGETQYF,TRBV5-1,TRBJ2-5,once
CASSLDVGESGTQYF,TRBV5-1,TRBJ2-5,-
CASSDTGGGETQYF,TRBV2,TRBJ2-5,few
CASSEWGHSGNTIYF,TRBV6-1,TRBJ1-3,-
CATSLGPYEQYF,TRBV15,TRBJ2-7,many
CASSQGTGPYEQYF,TRBV4-3,TRBJ2-7,-
CASRARDQPQHF,TRBV6-2/TRBV6-3,TRBJ1-5,few
CSARIYLRTSGQEQFF,TRBV20-1,TRBJ2-1,-
CSVAATSNQPQHF,TRBV29-1,TRBJ1-5,many
CSAREGGDYNEQFF,TRBV20-1,TRBJ2-1,few
CASRQTEHYNSPLHF,TRBV6-1,TRBJ1-6,-